The 7 T cell receptor beta chains below come from one sample, sequenced in a study of blood T cells in healthy people across ages (dated by TCRdb to 2013 to 2016). Libraries were constructed by 5' RACE. Sequencing instrument: Illumina HiSeq 2500. The second PCR ran for roughly 7 to 11 cycles and used a J-beta primer mix along with a sample-barcoded 5' primer. TCRdb reprocessed the public reads (quality trimming at Q25 with fastp, clone calling with MiXCR) and kept in-frame beta chains. A single entry per CDR3 protein holds the most common genes and DNA from its merged rows. The sample data list over 750,000 distinct CDR3 sequences, and 20% to 25% of these were observed just once. Just under 9.5% of the sample is taken by the ten largest. This sample was shared with a second study, whose subject was T cells of mothers and their children.

The sequencing sample was made of blood. The receptors here all came from a boy aged 10-17 years in good health.

This clonotype was recorded a few times. The chain is built from TRBV7-2 and TRBJ2-7, with 7 bases that match TRBD1. Germline lookup yields CDR1 SGHTA and CDR2 FQGNSA. The CDR3 extends over 15 amino acids. Trimming cost V 5 bases and J 3 bases; bases outside gene matches: 10. CDR3 in amino acids: CASSPGQTGIYEQYF. The CDR3 DNA reads as TGTGCCAGCAGCCCGGGCCAGACAGGGATCTACGAGCAGTACTTC.

The chain carries TRBV11-2 and TRBJ2-7; D could derive from TRBD1 or TRBD2 (5 bases each). Between the trimmed V and J ends, which lost 4 bases and 1 base, there was a span of 14 bases. The CDR3 sequence is 15 residues long. Germline-derived CDR1 and CDR2 are SGHAT and FQNNGV. The CDR3 reads CASSSGRDASYEQYF. DNA for the CDR3: TGTGCCAGCAGCTCAGGACGGGACGCGTCCTACGAGCAGTACTTC.

The rearrangement links TRBV7-2 to TRBJ2-7; TRBD2 agrees at 9 bases. This CDR3 spans 15 amino acids. V gave up 5 bases and J gave up 0 bases; unmatched junction bases: 5. The germline CDR1 and CDR2 sequences are SGHTA and FQGNSA. DNA of the CDR3: TGTGCCAGCAGCACCCGGACTAGCGCCTCCTACGAGCAGTACTTC. This translates into CASSTRTSASYEQYF.

The CDR3 spells CASSLGREQNRETQYF. CDR3 nucleotides: TGTGCCAGCAGCTTAGGCAGGGAGCAAAATAGAGAGACCCAGTACTTC. The V call is TRBV7-8, the J call TRBJ2-5; D is possibly TRBD1 or TRBD2 (5 bases each). V was cut by 1 base and J by 4 bases, with 16 bases left in between. CDR1 and CDR2 from the germline V gene are SGHVS and FQNEAQ. The CDR3 consists of 16 residues.

The chain employs TRBV4-2 and TRBJ1-5, with D perhaps TRBD1 (6 bases). Trimming cost V 2 bases and J 0 bases, with 11 bases left between them. Germline loops: CDR1 LGHNA, CDR2 YNFKEQ. The CDR3 spans 16 residues. Here the CDR3 reads CASSQLQGYSNQPQHF. CDR3 DNA: TGTGCCAGCAGCCAACTACAGGGATATAGCAATCAGCCCCAGCATTTT.

This chain links TRBV11-2 with TRBJ1-6; 8 nucleotides agree with TRBD1. The CDR3 contains 17 residues. Losses at the gene ends were 5 bases for V and 8 bases for J; bases not matched to a gene: 14. Germline V gene sequence: CDR1 SGHAT, CDR2 FQNNGV. CDR3 DNA sequence: TGTGCCAGCAGCCCTCGGACAGGGAGCATTTCTTATTCACCCCTCCACTTT. This translates into CASSPRTGSISYSPLHF. The whole variable domain, remainder taken from reference TRBV11-2 and TRBJ1-6, is EAGVAQSPRYKIIEKRQSVAFWCNPISGHATLYWYQQILGQGPKLLIQFQNNGVVDDSQLPKDRFSAERLKGVDSTLKIQPAKLEDSAVYLCASSPRTGSISYSPLHFGNGTRLTVT.

The chain links TRBV13 to TRBJ2-5; D possibly corresponds to TRBD2 (5 bases). Germline lookup yields CDR1 PRHDT and CDR2 FYEKMQ (reference sequence). Trimming stripped 1 base from V and 4 bases from J, with 13 bases between. The CDR3 extends over 15 amino acids. CDR3 in amino acids: CASSLDSAGRETQYF. DNA for the CDR3: TGTGCCAGCAGCTTAGATTCGGCGGGTCGAGAGACCCAGTACTTC.